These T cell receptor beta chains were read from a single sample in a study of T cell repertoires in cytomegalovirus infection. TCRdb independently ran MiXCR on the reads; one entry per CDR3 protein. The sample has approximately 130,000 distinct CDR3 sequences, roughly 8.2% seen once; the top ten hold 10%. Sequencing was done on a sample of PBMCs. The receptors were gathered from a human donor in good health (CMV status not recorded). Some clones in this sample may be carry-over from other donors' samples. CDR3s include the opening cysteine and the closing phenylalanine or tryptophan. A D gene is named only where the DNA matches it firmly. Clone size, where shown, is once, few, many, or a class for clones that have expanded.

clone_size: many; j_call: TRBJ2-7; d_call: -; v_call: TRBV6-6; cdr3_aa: CASSSNLAYEQYF; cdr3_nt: TGTGCCAGCAGCTCGAATCTAGCCTACGAGCAGTACTTC
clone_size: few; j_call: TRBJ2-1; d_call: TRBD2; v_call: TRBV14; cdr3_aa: CASSQHPAGGPYNEQFF; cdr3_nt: TGTGCCAGCAGCCAGCATCCCGCGGGGGGCCCCTACAATGAGCAGTTCTTC
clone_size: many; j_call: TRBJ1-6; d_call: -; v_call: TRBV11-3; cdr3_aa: CASSLDPTGSPLHF; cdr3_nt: TGTGCCAGCAGCTTAGATCCAACGGGCTCACCCCTCCACTTT
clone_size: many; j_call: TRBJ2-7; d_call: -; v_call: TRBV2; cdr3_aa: CASTKERGGNDEQYF; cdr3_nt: TGTGCCAGCACCAAAGAGAGGGGGGGGAACGACGAGCAGTACTTC
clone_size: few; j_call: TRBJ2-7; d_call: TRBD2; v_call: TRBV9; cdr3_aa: CASSVGAGGQREQYF; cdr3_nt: TGTGCCAGCAGCGTCGGAGCGGGGGGGCAAAGAGAGCAGTACTTC
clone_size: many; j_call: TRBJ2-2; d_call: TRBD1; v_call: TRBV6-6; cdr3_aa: CASAGQGWAGELFF; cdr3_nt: TGTGCCAGCGCAGGACAGGGCTGGGCCGGGGAGCTGTTTTTT
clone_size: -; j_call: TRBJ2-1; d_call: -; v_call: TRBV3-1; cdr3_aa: CASSPAGRAQFF; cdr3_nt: TGTGCCAGCAGCCCTGCGGGTCGGGCGCAGTTCTTC
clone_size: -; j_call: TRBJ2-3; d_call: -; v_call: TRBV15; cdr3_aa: CATSRDAGWRRTDTQYF; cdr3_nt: TGTGCCACCAGCAGAGATGCGGGCTGGAGGAGAACAGATACGCAGTATTTT
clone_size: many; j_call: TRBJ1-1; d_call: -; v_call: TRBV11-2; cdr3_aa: CASSLRFGEMNTEAFF; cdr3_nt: TGTGCCAGCAGCTTACGATTCGGGGAGATGAACACTGAAGCTTTCTTT
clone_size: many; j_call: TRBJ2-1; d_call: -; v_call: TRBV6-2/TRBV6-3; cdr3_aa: CASSNGYEQFF; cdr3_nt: TGTGCCAGCAGCAACGGGTATGAGCAGTTCTTC
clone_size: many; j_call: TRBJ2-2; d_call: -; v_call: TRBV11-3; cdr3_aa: CASSFLAGPRAGELFF; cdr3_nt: TGTGCCAGCAGCTTTCTGGCAGGACCCAGAGCCGGGGAGCTGTTTTTT
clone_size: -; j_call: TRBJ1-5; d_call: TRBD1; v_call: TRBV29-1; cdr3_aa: CSVSGTENQPQHF; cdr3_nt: TGCAGCGTTTCCGGGACAGAGAATCAGCCCCAGCATTTT
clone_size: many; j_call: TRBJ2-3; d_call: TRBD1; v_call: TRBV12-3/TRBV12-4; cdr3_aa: CASSSRQGSTDTQYF; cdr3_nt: TGTGCCAGCAGTTCAAGACAGGGGAGCACAGATACGCAGTATTTT
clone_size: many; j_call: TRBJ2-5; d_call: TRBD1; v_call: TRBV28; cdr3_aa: CASSLDRVQETQYF; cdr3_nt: TGTGCCAGCAGTTTGGACAGGGTCCAAGAGACCCAGTACTTC
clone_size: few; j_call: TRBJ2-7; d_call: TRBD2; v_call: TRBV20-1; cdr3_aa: CSATQFGTTYEQYF; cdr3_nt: TGCAGTGCCACCCAGTTCGGGACTACCTACGAGCAGTACTTC
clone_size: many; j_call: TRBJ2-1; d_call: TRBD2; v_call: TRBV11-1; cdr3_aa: CASSFALAGGNEQFF; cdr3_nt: TGTGCCAGCAGCTTTGCACTAGCGGGGGGCAATGAGCAGTTCTTC
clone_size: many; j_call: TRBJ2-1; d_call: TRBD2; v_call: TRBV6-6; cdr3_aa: CASSYSNGGGRNEQFF; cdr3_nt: TGTGCCAGCAGTTACTCGAATGGCGGGGGGCGTAATGAGCAGTTCTTC
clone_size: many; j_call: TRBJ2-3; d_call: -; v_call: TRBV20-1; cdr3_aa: CSARVWQGQTDTQYF; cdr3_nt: TGCAGTGCTAGAGTTTGGCAGGGCCAGACAGATACGCAGTATTTT
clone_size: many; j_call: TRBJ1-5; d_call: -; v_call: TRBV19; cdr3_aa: CASRDQWVTSNQPQHF; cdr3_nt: TGTGCCAGTAGGGACCAGTGGGTGACTAGCAATCAGCCCCAGCATTTT
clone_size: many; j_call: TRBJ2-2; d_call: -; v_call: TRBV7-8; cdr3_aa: CASSDSGGALKNTGELFF; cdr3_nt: TGTGCCAGCAGCGACAGCGGAGGGGCCCTTAAGAACACCGGGGAGCTGTTTTTT